A selection of T cell receptor beta chains follows, all from one sample in a study of control samples from healthy donors and cancer patients. The table came from immunoSEQ multiplex PCR; TCRdb's copy has only in-frame clones and leaves some out. Counted here are around 140,000 clones, around 90% occurring once; the ten biggest clones make up 2.5%. Sequencing was carried out using blood. The receptor source for this set is a man aged 40-49 years in good health. Each CDR3 is given with its conserved first and last residue. Each record gives: D gene, V gene, J gene, CDR3 protein, CDR3 DNA. D genes are given only for firm matches.

D: -
V: TRBV11-2
J: TRBJ2-2
CDR3: CASSINGGDATGELFF
DNA: TGTGCCAGCAGCATAAACGGCGGGGACGCTACCGGGGAGCTGTTTTTT

D: -
V: TRBV19
J: TRBJ1-3
CDR3: CASSTRPGNTIYF
DNA: TGTGCCAGTAGTACTCGGCCTGGAAACACCATATATTTT

D: TRBD1
V: TRBV7-8
J: TRBJ1-5
CDR3: CASSSNRGWAYSNQPQHF
DNA: TGTGCCAGCAGCTCCAACAGGGGGTGGGCTTATAGCAATCAGCCCCAGCATTTT

D: TRBD1
V: TRBV6-4
J: TRBJ1-1
CDR3: CASSKQQGGTEAFF
DNA: TGTGCCAGCAGTAAACAACAGGGGGGCACTGAAGCTTTCTTT

D: TRBD1
V: TRBV5-4
J: TRBJ2-5
CDR3: CASSRPGQSSIWEETQYF
DNA: TGTGCCAGCAGCCGACCGGGACAGAGTTCTATCTGGGAAGAGACCCAGTACTTC

D: TRBD2
V: TRBV5-1
J: TRBJ2-1
CDR3: CASSLASSGGRSSYNEQFF
DNA: TGCGCCAGCAGCTTGGCCTCTAGCGGGGGTCGAAGCTCCTACAATGAGCAGTTCTTC

D: -
V: TRBV9
J: TRBJ1-3
CDR3: CASSSDPRGGPGNTIYF
DNA: TGTGCCAGCAGCTCCGACCCGAGGGGAGGACCCGGAAACACCATATATTTT

D: TRBD1
V: TRBV2
J: TRBJ1-1
CDR3: CASAGTGGGIEAFF
DNA: TGTGCCAGCGCCGGGACAGGGGGCGGGATTGAAGCTTTCTTT

D: -
V: TRBV13
J: TRBJ1-4
CDR3: CASSLRGANEKLFF
DNA: TGTGCCAGCAGCTTGCGAGGGGCTAATGAAAAACTGTTTTTT

D: -
V: TRBV6-5
J: TRBJ1-6
CDR3: CASSYSSWGNSPLHF
DNA: TGTGCCAGCAGTTACTCGTCGTGGGGAAATTCACCCCTCCACTTT